This T cell receptor (beta chain) comes out of a study of identical twins. cDNA molecules carried unique molecular identifiers, and template switching added a universal primer site. TCRdb analysed the 5' RACE reads with MiXCR anew, one entry per CDR3 protein. The sample has around 680,000 distinct CDR3 sequences, less than 10% seen once. V lost 0 bases, J lost 2 bases, and 6 bases stayed unmatched. The CDR3 runs 17 residues. Per germline, CDR1 SEHNR and CDR2 FQNEAQ (reference sequence). This clonotype was observed a handful of times. In addition, the sample was reused for a study of yellow fever vaccine responses in identical twins. From that second work: Reported findings indicate that twins' vaccine T cell responses seemed partially convergent, partially personalized.

The specimen sequenced was PBMCs. The clonotype was recovered from a woman between 18 and 30 years old in good health. This chain connects TRBV7-9 to TRBJ2-3; 9 nucleotides line up with TRBD2. DNA of the CDR3: TGTGCCAGCAGCTTAGCTACTCTAGCGGGGAACACAGATACGCAGTATTTT. This codes for CASSLATLAGNTDTQYF.